This TCR beta chain came from a study of T-cell reconstitution after alpha-beta-depleted transplantation in children. Germline-derived CDR1 and CDR2 are DFQATT and SNEGSKA (reference sequence). Trimming cost V 2 bases and J 0 bases, with 11 bases left between them. The CDR3 loop spans 14 amino acids. This clonotype was counted at least ten times. Unique molecular identifiers tagged the TCRbeta library. TCRdb redid the calling of the PCR reads with MiXCR, one entry per CDR3 protein. Of 200,000 to 250,000 distinct CDR3 sequences listed, roughly 10% are singletons. The sequence derives from a human donor who donated a stem cell graft to a child with acute lymphoblastic leukemia. This specimen consisted of PBMCs from the stem cell graft donor, obtained from the stem cell graft. The gene calls are TRBV20-1 and TRBJ2-7; D call uncertain. The CDR3: CSARKSQVSYEQYF. CDR3 sequence (DNA): TGCAGTGCTAGAAAGTCCCAGGTCTCCTACGAGCAGTACTTC.